The clone carrying this T cell receptor (beta chain) appeared many times. The antigen remains undetermined. This entry belongs to a study of T cells in Graves' hyperthyroidism and ophthalmopathy. At the level of the study: Staff took peripheral blood when the initial diagnosis was made, before any treatment began.

Template material for amplifying TCR beta CDR3 regions consisted of RNA transcripts. HTBI primers were employed in a first-round RT-PCR of the TCR CDR3. TCRdb reprocessed the multiplex PCR reads with MiXCR, giving one entry per CDR3 protein. The repertoire holds some 600,000 distinct CDR3 sequences, with about 15% as singletons. Trimming took off 6 bases at V and 2 bases at J, with 11 bases between the two ends. CDR1 is KGHSH, CDR2 LQKENI, per germline. This CDR3 is 14 amino acids long. Newly diagnosed hyperthyroidism patients aged 18 to 65 years had disease lasting under 2 months. General study points: Blood held most thyroid clonotypes expanded above 0.001 frequency. The model foresaw ophthalmopathy a median about 6.1 months prior to onset.

The sequenced sample was blood. V gene TRBV18 combines with J gene TRBJ1-5, with D perhaps matching TRBD1 (5 bases). The receptor was derived from a woman aged 25 to 39 with Graves' hyperthyroidism that later progressed to Graves' ophthalmopathy. The CDR3 loop is CASSPRDGNQPQHF. The DNA for the CDR3 is TGTGCCAGCTCGCCCCGGGACGGCAATCAGCCCCAGCATTTT.